The 32 T cell receptor beta chains reported below all come from one sample, sequenced in a study of OX40 agonist ivuxolimab in advanced cancers. Method: immunoSEQ multiplex PCR; TCRdb's copy keeps in-frame clones and lacks some. Among approximately 39,000 clones listed, roughly nine tenths were seen once. The source material was CD4+ or CD8+ T cells sorted from blood, sampled in a trial of the OX40 agonist ivuxolimab. These receptors all stem from an adult with an advanced solid tumor such as melanoma, head and neck, liver or kidney cancer.

This clone was detected once. One junction end does not reproduce the germline sequence, and a read error may be involved. The rearrangement uses TRBV7-7 and TRBJ2-7, with D possibly TRBD1 on 6 matching bases. From germline, CDR1 is SSHAT and CDR2 FNYEAQ (reference sequence). CDR3 length: 13 amino acids. The CDR3 DNA reads as TGTGCTAGCAGCTTAACTACAGGGTACGAGCAGTACTTC. Residues: CASSLTTGYEQYF.

This clone was recorded only once. The genes are TRBV4-3 and TRBJ1-1; D not certain. Germline lookup yields CDR1 LGHNA and CDR2 YSLEER. V was shortened by 1 base and J by 6 bases, with 21 bases between the two germline ends. The CDR3 length is 17 residues. For the CDR3, the DNA is TGCGCCAGCAGCCAAGGACCGGCCACAGCCGGAGTCGCTGAAGCTTTCTTT. Translated: CASSQGPATAGVAEAFF.

The chain is built from TRBV11-3 and TRBJ2-5; 7 positions agree with TRBD1. The germline V gene has CDR1 SGHNT and CDR2 YENEEA. V trimming: 4 bases; J trimming: 5 bases; junction bases outside the gene matches: 13. The CDR3 totals 16 residues. The CDR3 reads CASSWRQTGSGETQYF. CDR3 in DNA: TGTGCCAGCAGCTGGCGCCAGACAGGGTCTGGGGAGACCCAGTACTTC.

The chain joins TRBV11-2 to TRBJ2-5, with 8 bases that match TRBD2. This CDR3 spans 14 amino acids. Germline V gene lookup returns CDR1 SGHAT and CDR2 FQNNGV. J gave up 5 bases and V 4 bases, and 6 bases lay outside the gene matches. The CDR3 sequence: CASSSRGGVETQYF. In DNA, the CDR3 is TGTGCCAGCAGCTCCCGGGGGGGGGTCGAGACCCAGTACTTC.

Comment on this clone: The same CDR3 is also encoded by other DNA sequences in this sample. The chain joins TRBV9 to TRBJ2-2; the match to TRBD1 covers 7 bases. Germline CDR1 SGDLS, CDR2 YYNGEE. V lost 5 bases to trimming and J lost 5 bases; unmatched junction nucleotides: 9. This CDR3 spans 15 amino acids. DNA for the CDR3: TGTGCCAGCAGGGAGGCAGGGGGTCGGACCGGGGAGCTGTTTTTT. Encoded protein: CASREAGGRTGELFF.

This chain connects TRBV4-1 to TRBJ2-5, with D uncertain. V was cut by 4 bases and J by 4 bases, with 7 bases left in between. The CDR3 totals 12 residues. Germline lookup yields CDR1 MGHRA and CDR2 YSYEKL. The CDR3 sequence: CASSPMGETQYF. CDR3 nucleotide sequence: TGCGCCAGCAGCCCAATGGGAGAGACCCAGTACTTC.

This chain's CDR3 is CASSGGAGNTIYF. DNA of the CDR3: TGTGCCAGCTCCGGGGGTGCTGGAAACACCATATATTTT. The chain employs TRBV9 and TRBJ1-3; D is perhaps TRBD1 (5 bases). The germline V gene encodes CDR1 SGDLS and CDR2 YYNGEE. CDR3 length: 13 amino acids. V was shortened by 7 bases and J by 2 bases, with 10 bases between the two germline ends.

The chain employs TRBV7-9 and TRBJ1-2; D gene uncertain. Trimming took 3 bases from V and 4 from J, leaving 9 bases between them. The CDR3 sequence is 13 residues long. Germline-derived CDR1 and CDR2 are SEHNR and FQNEAQ (reference sequence). This CDR3 reads CASSFEDFYGYTF. In nucleotides, the CDR3 is TGTGCCAGCAGCTTTGAGGATTTCTATGGCTACACCTTC.

V and J are TRBV23-1 and TRBJ1-4, with D hard to call. TRBV23-1 is reported as an ORF; its role is uncertain. Trimming removed 11 bases at V and 4 bases at J, with 14 bases between. The CDR3 consists of 13 residues. CDR3: CAPGLSLNEKLFF. The CDR3 region has the DNA TGCGCCCCAGGCTTGAGTCTTAATGAAAAACTGTTTTTT.

The J gene is TRBJ1-1, the V gene TRBV27; TRBD1 might be the D (5 bases). CDR3 size: 15 residues. Germline CDR1 and CDR2: MNHEY and SMNVEV (reference sequence). V shed 6 bases and J shed 1 base, with 15 bases lying between them. As DNA, the CDR3 is TGTGCCAGCAGCCGCCGGGACCGGCCGAACACTGAAGCTTTCTTT. Translated, it gives CASSRRDRPNTEAFF.

This clone was seen just once. The rearrangement uses TRBV19 and TRBJ1-5; a possible D gene is TRBD1 (6 bases). The V and J ends lost 0 bases and 6 bases respectively, with 12 bases between them. CDR1 and CDR2 (germline): LNHDA, SQIVND (reference sequence). There are 15 residues in the CDR3. CDR3 region: CASSIDRGWGQPQHF. CDR3 sequence (DNA): TGTGCCAGTAGTATAGACAGGGGCTGGGGTCAGCCCCAGCATTTT.

The gene calls are TRBV7-7 and TRBJ2-1, with D possibly being TRBD2 (6 bases). The CDR3 is made up of 19 amino acids. Per the germline V gene, CDR1 is SSHAT and CDR2 is FNYEAQ (reference sequence). Trimming took 4 bases from V and 4 from J, leaving 26 bases between them. The CDR3 here is CASSSPVQISSATYNEQFF. The CDR3 DNA is TGTGCCAGCAGCTCACCGGTCCAGATTTCTAGCGCGACATACAATGAGCAGTTCTTC.

In its sample, this clone was seen once. This CDR3 reads CASSPGTPNPYEQYF. For the CDR3, the DNA is TGTGCCAGCAGTCCCGGGACACCGAATCCGTACGAGCAGTACTTC. The V gene is TRBV6-5, the J gene TRBJ2-7; maybe TRBD1 (6 bases). Germline values: CDR1 MNHEY, CDR2 SVGAGI. There are 15 residues in the CDR3. V was trimmed by 5 bases and J by 4 bases, leaving 18 bases between them.

This chain joins TRBV27 and TRBJ2-5, with no clear D. Trimming pared 1 base from V and 5 bases from J, leaving 5 bases between. Germline CDR1 is MNHEY and CDR2 is SMNVEV (reference sequence). The CDR3 spans 12 residues. In nucleotides, the CDR3 is TGTGCCAGCAGTTTATTGGGCGAGACCCAGTACTTC. This gives the protein CASSLLGETQYF.

This chain uses TRBV7-6 with TRBJ2-3; perhaps D is TRBD1 or TRBD2 (6 bases each). V lost 1 base, J lost 0 bases, and 11 bases lay in between. CDR3 size: 16 residues. The germline V gene has CDR1 SGHVS and CDR2 FNYEAQ. The CDR3: CASSLGTGTSTDTQYF. DNA for the CDR3: TGTGCCAGCAGCTTAGGTACAGGGACTAGCACAGATACGCAGTATTTT.

This chain links TRBV6-4 with TRBJ2-7, with TRBD1 matching 8 bases. This CDR3 region has 14 residues. The V gene end was trimmed by 6 bases and the J gene end by 0 bases; junction bases not matched to a gene: 4. Germline CDR1 MRHNA, CDR2 SNTAGT. In DNA form, the CDR3 reads TGTGCCAGCAGCATCGACAGGGGCTCCTACGAGCAGTACTTC. As protein: CASSIDRGSYEQYF.

V is TRBV4-1 and J is TRBJ2-1; D possibly corresponds to TRBD2 (7 bases). Trimming stripped 5 bases from V and 5 bases from J, with 16 bases between. Per the germline V gene, CDR1 is MGHRA and CDR2 is YSYEKL. This CDR3 is built from 15 residues. CDR3 in DNA: TGCGCCAGCAGCTGGGAGGGGGGGCGAAACAATGAGCAGTTCTTC. Its translation: CASSWEGGRNNEQFF.

This clone was seen once. J is TRBJ2-3 and V is TRBV11-2; 8 bases are shared with TRBD1. This CDR3 region has 15 residues. CDR1 and CDR2 (germline): SGHAT, FQNNGV. V gave up 1 base and J gave up 6 bases; unmatched junction bases: 6. CDR3 coding DNA: TGTGCCAGCAGCTTAGCAGGACAGGGATTGGATACGCAGTATTTT. Translating it yields CASSLAGQGLDTQYF.

The V call is TRBV28, the J call TRBJ2-5; D possibly uses TRBD1 or TRBD2 (6 bases each). CDR1 is MDHEN, CDR2 SYDVKM, per germline. CDR3 size: 14 residues. Between the trimmed V and J ends, which lost 2 bases and 3 bases, there was a span of 10 bases. Here the CDR3 DNA reads TGTGCCAGCAGTTTAAGGGGGGTTGAAGAGACCCAGTACTTC. It translates to CASSLRGVEETQYF.

The genes are TRBV7-9 and TRBJ2-1; weak D call: TRBD1 (6 bases). Deletions cut 5 bases from V and 8 bases from J, with 19 bases between. Germline values: CDR1 SEHNR, CDR2 FQNEAQ (reference sequence). The CDR3 spans 15 residues. The CDR3 loop is CASSPMLNRDDEQFF. CDR3 DNA sequence: TGTGCCAGCAGCCCCATGTTGAACAGGGACGATGAGCAGTTCTTC.

The V call is TRBV28, the J call TRBJ2-7; 7 bases match TRBD2. V lost 7 bases, J lost 0 bases, and 3 bases stayed unmatched. Germline V gene data show CDR1 as MDHEN and CDR2 as SYDVKM. This CDR3 spans 13 amino acids. The chain's CDR3 is CASKGLDSYEQYF. The CDR3 coding sequence is TGTGCCAGCAAAGGACTAGACTCCTACGAGCAGTACTTC.

The chain recombines TRBV28 with TRBJ2-5; TRBD1 matches at 9 bases. The ends lost 5 bases at V and 4 bases at J; junction bases unmatched: 11. The CDR3 extends over 16 amino acids. Germline CDR1 reads MDHEN; CDR2 reads SYDVKM. The CDR3 DNA reads as TGTGCCAGCAGTCAAGAAACCGGGACAGGGAGAGAGACCCAGTACTTC. This translates into CASSQETGTGRETQYF.

The V call is TRBV27, the J call TRBJ2-5, with 9 bases that match TRBD2. With V trimmed by 1 base and J by 4 bases, 7 bases remained unmatched. CDR1 and CDR2 (germline): MNHEY, SMNVEV (reference sequence). This CDR3 comprises 16 residues. CDR3: CASSLLGGGAIETQYF. For the CDR3, the DNA is TGTGCCAGCAGTTTATTGGGCGGGGGGGCTATAGAGACCCAGTACTTC.

This clone showed up just once. The genes are TRBV6-1 and TRBJ2-7; tentatively, D is TRBD2 (7 bases). Per the germline V gene, CDR1 is MNHNS and CDR2 is SASEGT. The CDR3 loop spans 16 amino acids. Trimming removed 1 base from V and 3 bases from J, with 16 bases in between. The CDR3 is CASSEVVGGQGYEQYF. CDR3 coding DNA: TGTGCCAGCAGTGAAGTCGTGGGGGGGCAAGGCTACGAGCAGTACTTC.

The chain has TRBV9 and TRBJ2-3; 8 bases are shared with TRBD2. With V trimmed by 7 bases and J by 1 base, 5 bases remained unmatched. The germline gives CDR1 SGDLS, CDR2 YYNGEE. The length of the CDR3 is 14 residues. The CDR3 nucleotides read TGTGCCAGCGGAAGCGGGGGTGGCACAGATACGCAGTATTTT. It is translated as CASGSGGGTDTQYF.

V gene TRBV5-1 combines with J gene TRBJ2-1; 9 positions match TRBD1. CDR3 length: 14 residues. J was trimmed by 6 bases and V by 4 bases; bases with no gene match: 5. CDR1 is SGHRS and CDR2 is YFSETQ in the germline V gene. The CDR3 spells CASSEDRGRNEQFF. As DNA, the CDR3 is TGCGCCAGCAGCGAGGACAGGGGTCGCAATGAGCAGTTCTTC.

The J gene is TRBJ1-6, the V gene TRBV5-5; 7 nucleotides line up with TRBD1. The V gene's germline CDR1 is SGHKS and CDR2 YYEKEE (reference sequence). This CDR3 has 16 amino acids. V shed 1 base, J shed 10 bases, and the junction held 11 bases outside the gene matches. The CDR3 coding sequence is TGTGCCAGCAGCTTGAAATCGACAGGGCTCGAGTCACCCCTCCACTTT. Encoded protein: CASSLKSTGLESPLHF.

The chain joins TRBV11-2 to TRBJ1-5; a weak D match, TRBD1 (5 bases). The CDR3 length is 14 residues. Per the germline V gene, CDR1 is SGHAT and CDR2 is FQNNGV. V was trimmed by 1 base and J by 10 bases, leaving 14 bases between them. Here the CDR3 DNA reads TGTGCCAGCAGCTTAGGCCGGGGGGGGTTTCCCCAGCATTTT. Its protein product is CASSLGRGGFPQHF.

The genes are TRBV7-9 and TRBJ2-2, with D possibly matching TRBD2 (6 bases). Trimming removed 6 bases from V and 0 bases from J, with 17 bases in between. In germline, CDR1 is SEHNR, CDR2 FQNEAQ (reference sequence). The CDR3 contains 17 residues. CDR3 DNA: TGTGCCAGCAGTAGCTTTGGGGAGGCGCCGAACACCGGGGAGCTGTTTTTT. Amino acid sequence: CASSSFGEAPNTGELFF.

This sequence joins TRBV10-3 and TRBJ1-5, with D maybe TRBD1 (6 bases). The V end was cut by 6 bases, the J end by 4 bases, with 16 bases between. CDR1 is ENHRY and CDR2 is SYGVKD in the germline V gene. CDR3 size: 15 residues. This chain's CDR3 is CAIRMDSELNQPQHF. The CDR3 nucleotides read TGTGCCATCAGGATGGACAGTGAGCTTAATCAGCCCCAGCATTTT.

The V call is TRBV4-1, the J call TRBJ2-2; D gene unclear. Per germline, CDR1 MGHRA and CDR2 YSYEKL. Trimming pared 2 bases from V and 3 bases from J, leaving 7 bases between. CDR3 length equals 14 residues. CDR3 nucleotides: TGCGCCAGCAGCCAACGGGTTGACACCGGGGAGCTGTTTTTT. This sequence encodes CASSQRVDTGELFF.

The chain carries TRBV7-2 and TRBJ2-7, with D possibly matching TRBD1 (5 bases). Trimming took off 5 bases at V and 7 bases at J, with 15 bases between the two ends. Germline V gives CDR1 SGHTA, CDR2 FQGNSA. CDR3 size: 13 residues. The CDR3 coding sequence is TGTGCCAGCAGCCTGGAAGGGGTGGGAGAGCAGTACTTC. Translating it yields CASSLEGVGEQYF.